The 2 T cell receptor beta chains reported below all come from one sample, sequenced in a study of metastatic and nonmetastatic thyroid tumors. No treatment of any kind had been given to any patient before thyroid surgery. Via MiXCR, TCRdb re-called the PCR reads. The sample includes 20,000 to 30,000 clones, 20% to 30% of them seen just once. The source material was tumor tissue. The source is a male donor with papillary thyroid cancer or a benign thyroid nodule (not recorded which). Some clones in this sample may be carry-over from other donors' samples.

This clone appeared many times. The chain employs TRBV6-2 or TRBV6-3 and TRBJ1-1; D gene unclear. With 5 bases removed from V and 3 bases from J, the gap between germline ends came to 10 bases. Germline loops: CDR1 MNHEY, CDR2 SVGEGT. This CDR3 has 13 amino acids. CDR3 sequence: CASSILGYTEAFF. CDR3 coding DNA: TGTGCCAGCAGTATACTAGGGTACACTGAAGCTTTCTTT.

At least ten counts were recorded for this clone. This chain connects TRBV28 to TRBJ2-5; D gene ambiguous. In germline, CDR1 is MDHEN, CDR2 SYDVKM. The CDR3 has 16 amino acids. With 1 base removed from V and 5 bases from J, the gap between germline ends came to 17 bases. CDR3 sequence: CASSLFLGPEGETQYF. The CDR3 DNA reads TGTGCCAGCAGTTTATTCTTAGGTCCCGAAGGGGAGACCCAGTACTTC.